The TCR beta chain described here comes from a study of T-cell reconstitution after alpha-beta-depleted transplantation in children. Overall study findings and caveats: From surviving recipient T cells and thymic progenitors came the high day-60 TCRbeta diversity observed in some patients. Approximately two months post-transplant, alpha-beta T cells reportedly originated from several hundred expanded graft clones. Newly produced T cells mostly provided counts and TCRbeta diversity after one year, as hyperexpanded clones declined.

Worth noting for this clonotype: Antigen: not known.

During its preparation, the TCRbeta library received unique molecular identifiers. TCRdb fed the PCR reads into MiXCR, producing one record per CDR3 protein. Of fewer than 550,000 distinct CDR3 sequences in the sample, around 15% are singletons; the top ten hold about 32%. In germline, CDR1 is SEHNR, CDR2 FQNEAQ (reference sequence). V lost 4 bases to trimming and J lost 6 bases, with 20 bases between them. The CDR3 is 16 residues long. The TCR comes from a boy younger than two who had a stem cell transplant for Wiskott-Aldrich syndrome, so the T cells may come from the graft donor. This specimen was PBMCs, mostly from graft donor cells, taken 360 days after TCRalphabeta/CD19-depleted stem cell transplant. The chain uses TRBV7-9 and TRBJ2-3; D tentatively fits TRBD1 or TRBD2 (5 bases each). CDR3 residues: CASSSASGSAWDTQYF. Here the CDR3 DNA reads TGTGCCAGCAGCTCAGCCTCAGGGAGCGCCTGGGATACGCAGTATTTT.